This T cell receptor beta chain was documented in a study of blood T cell repertoires in COVID-19. Study in general: Acute and convalescent COVID-19 samples came from the United States, Italy and Spain.

Using immunoSEQ multiplex PCR, the repertoire was profiled, and TCRdb retains in-frame clones only, with some absent. The repertoire holds roughly 170,000 clones, around nine tenths seen once, with around 12% in the top ten. From germline, CDR1 is LGHNA and CDR2 YSLEER. This CDR3 spans 14 amino acids. Those enrolled in Seattle joined during active infection and were followed longitudinally afterward. A word on this clone: A junction boundary mismatches the germline segment, possibly from a read error.

Specimen: peripheral blood. The chain joins TRBV4-3 to TRBJ1-6, with D perhaps TRBD1 (6 bases). The TCR comes from a woman between 65 and 79 years old with COVID-19, enrolled during active disease. This CDR3 is CASSQNRALSPLRF. In DNA form, the CDR3 reads TGCGCCAGCAGCCAAAACAGGGCCCTTTCACCCCTCCGCTTT.